Listed below are T cell receptor beta chains from one sample, sequenced in a study of blood T cell repertoires in COVID-19. Using immunoSEQ multiplex PCR, the repertoire was profiled, and TCRdb retains in-frame clones only, with some absent. The sample has just under 350,000 clones, around 88% seen once. What was sequenced was peripheral blood. These receptors all stem from a man aged 25-40 years with active or convalescent COVID-19. The CDR3 runs from the conserved cysteine through the conserved F or W. Fields, in order: clone size, J gene, V gene, D gene, CDR3 DNA, CDR3 protein. D genes are given only for firm matches. Expanded clones get a size class; other rows say once, few or many, or leave the size out.

NA	TRBJ2-3	TRBV5-8	TRBD1	TGTGCCAGCAGCGTAGGACAGGGTTTATTGACGCAGTATTTT	CASSVGQGLLTQYF
NA	TRBJ2-7	TRBV5-1	NA	TGCGCCAGCGCCCCAGCACGGGTCTCCTACGAGCAGTACTTC	CASAPARVSYEQYF
NA	TRBJ2-5	TRBV7-9	TRBD2	TGTGCCAGCACGACAACTAGCGGGGACCAGGGCTTCGAGACCCAGTACTTC	CASTTTSGDQGFETQYF
once	TRBJ1-3	TRBV4-2	NA	TGTGCCAGCAGCCAATTAGGCCAGTTCGGACTTGGAAACACCATATATTTT	CASSQLGQFGLGNTIYF
once	TRBJ1-5	TRBV5-1	NA	TGCGCCAGCAGCTGGGACTACCAGGATCAGCCCCAGCATTTT	CASSWDYQDQPQHF
NA	TRBJ2-7	TRBV14	NA	TGTGCCAGCAGCCAAGATGGACTGCCCTACGAGCAGTACTTC	CASSQDGLPYEQYF
NA	TRBJ2-2	TRBV10-1	TRBD2	TGCGCCACGTCGTCGGGGGGGGGTCCCGGGGAGCTGTTTTTT	CATSSGGGPGELFF
NA	TRBJ2-3	TRBV4-3	NA	TGCGCCAGCAGCCAAGATATCGGAGGGACCCCCACAGATACGCAGTATTTT	CASSQDIGGTPTDTQYF
NA	TRBJ1-3	TRBV5-1	TRBD1	TGCGCCAGCAGCTTGGTAGGGGGCCCACACTCTGGAAACACCATATATTTT	CASSLVGGPHSGNTIYF
NA	TRBJ2-3	TRBV18	TRBD2	TGTGCCAGCTCACCGGGACTAGCGGGACCGGATACGCAGTATTTT	CASSPGLAGPDTQYF
NA	TRBJ1-4	TRBV28	NA	TGTGCCAGCAGTTTCCCGGGACTTAATGAAAAACTGTTTTTT	CASSFPGLNEKLFF
once	TRBJ2-2	TRBV11-2	NA	TGTGCCAGCAGCCCACATCCGGGAGTGGGAACCGGGGAGCTGTTTTTT	CASSPHPGVGTGELFF
NA	TRBJ2-5	TRBV5-1	TRBD2	TGCGCCAGCAGCTTGAGGGGAGGGGAGGAGACCCAGTACTTC	CASSLRGGEETQYF
NA	TRBJ2-5	TRBV5-4	TRBD1	TGTGCCAGCAGCTTCATGGGACAGTCCGGAGAGACCCAGTACTTC	CASSFMGQSGETQYF
NA	TRBJ2-1	TRBV27	NA	TGTGCCAGCAGCTTGGCTGTGGGGGCTGGCAATGAGCAGTTCTTC	CASSLAVGAGNEQFF
NA	TRBJ2-1	TRBV7-2	TRBD2	TGTGCCAGCGAGAGGCGGGAGGGGTACAATGAGCAGTTCTTC	CASERREGYNEQFF
NA	TRBJ1-2	TRBV7-8	TRBD1	TGTGCCAGCAGCCTATTGACAGGGGGCGGCTATGGCTACACCTTC	CASSLLTGGGYGYTF
NA	TRBJ2-1	TRBV3-1/TRBV3-2	NA	TGTGCCAGCAGCCAAGATATGGGGAGCTCCTACAATGAGCAGTTCTTC	CASSQDMGSSYNEQFF
NA	TRBJ2-3	TRBV28	TRBD2	TGTGCCAGCAGCACAGGACAGCTAGCGGGAGCCACAGATACGCAGTATTTT	CASSTGQLAGATDTQYF
NA	TRBJ2-7	TRBV28	TRBD1	TGTGCCAGCAGTTCGGGACAGGGGGCGACTACCGAGCAGTACTTC	CASSSGQGATTEQYF
NA	TRBJ1-1	TRBV19	TRBD1	TGTGCCAGTTCTCGGGACAGGGGGAACACTGAAGCTTTCTTT	CASSRDRGNTEAFF
NA	TRBJ2-2	TRBV6-8	TRBD2	TGTGCCAGCAGTTACTCGACTAGCGGTGTTGGGGAGCTGTTTTTT	CASSYSTSGVGELFF
NA	TRBJ2-7	TRBV9	NA	TGTGCCAGCAGCATCGATCAAGGGGCCTACGAGCAGTACTTC	CASSIDQGAYEQYF
NA	TRBJ2-2	TRBV24-1	NA	TGTGCCACCAGTGATCCCAGAGGAAACACCGGGGAGCTGTTTTTT	CATSDPRGNTGELFF
NA	TRBJ2-5	TRBV5-1	NA	TGCGCCAGCAGCGCCAGACCACTAGCTGAGACCCAGTACTTC	CASSARPLAETQYF
NA	TRBJ1-6	TRBV3-1/TRBV3-2	TRBD1	TGTGCCAGCAGCCAGGGGCAGGGGGTCAGTTCACCCCTCCACTTT	CASSQGQGVSSPLHF
few	TRBJ2-7	TRBV5-4	NA	TGTGCCAGCAGCTTGTGGCAGGGGAACGAGCAGTACTTC	CASSLWQGNEQYF
NA	TRBJ1-2	TRBV7-9	NA	TGTGCCAGCAGCCCCCGGGAGGATGGCTACACCTTC	CASSPREDGYTF
NA	TRBJ2-2	TRBV11-1	TRBD2	TGTGCCAGCAGCACCGGGACTAGTTACACCGGGGAGCTGTTTTTT	CASSTGTSYTGELFF
NA	TRBJ1-6	TRBV7-3	NA	TGTGCCAGCAGCTCGACAGTAGTGGAATCACCCCTCCACTTT	CASSSTVVESPLHF
NA	TRBJ2-7	TRBV4-2	TRBD1	TGTGCCAGCAGCCAGTCGGGACAGGGATCCTCCTACGAGCAGTACTTC	CASSQSGQGSSYEQYF
NA	TRBJ2-3	TRBV5-4	TRBD2	TGTGCCAGCAGCTCTCGAAGCGGGGGGTACACAGATACGCAGTATTTT	CASSSRSGGYTDTQYF
NA	TRBJ1-3	TRBV12-3/TRBV12-4	NA	TGTGCCAGCAGCGGGTGGGGAAACACCATATATTTT	CASSGWGNTIYF
NA	TRBJ2-1	TRBV7-6	TRBD2	TGTGCCAGCAGTTCCGAGGCGGGAGGACGAGGGGAGCAGTTCTTC	CASSSEAGGRGEQFF
NA	TRBJ2-5	TRBV19	TRBD2	TGTGCCAGTAGTCTACTAGCGGGATGGAAAGAGACCCAGTACTTC	CASSLLAGWKETQYF
NA	TRBJ1-4	TRBV6-5	NA	TGTGCCAGCAGTTTAACTGATACTAATGAAAAACTGTTTTTT	CASSLTDTNEKLFF
NA	TRBJ2-1	TRBV9	NA	TGTGCCAGCAGCGTTGGGAGTAACAATGAGCAGTTCTTC	CASSVGSNNEQFF
NA	TRBJ1-1	TRBV12-3/TRBV12-4	NA	TGTGCCAGCAGTTCCAGGGAGAACACTGAAGCTTTCTTT	CASSSRENTEAFF
NA	TRBJ2-2	TRBV7-6	NA	TGTGCCAGCAGCTTGGACAGAATCACCGGGGAGCTGTTTTTT	CASSLDRITGELFF
NA	TRBJ1-6	TRBV5-1	NA	TGCGCCAGCAGCCCCGACAGTAATTCACCCCTCCACTTT	CASSPDSNSPLHF
NA	TRBJ2-7	TRBV30	NA	TGTGCCTGGAGTGAGGGCGGCCCCGGGGGATACGAGCAGTACTTC	CAWSEGGPGGYEQYF
NA	TRBJ2-7	TRBV25-1	NA	TGTGCCAGCAGTGAACGCACGGGGTCGAACGAGCAGTACTTC	CASSERTGSNEQYF
NA	TRBJ1-2	TRBV10-2	TRBD1	TGCGCCAGCAGACCTTTCACCGGGACAGGGGGTTCTGGCTACACCTTC	CASRPFTGTGGSGYTF
NA	TRBJ1-1	TRBV24-1	TRBD1	TGTGCCACCAGTGACCTCTGGGACAGGGGGCGACGGGGGGCTTTCTTT	CATSDLWDRGRRGAFF
NA	TRBJ2-6	TRBV25-1	NA	TGTGCCAGCAGTGAATGGGGCGTCTGGGGCTCTGGGGCCAACGTCCTGACTTTC	CASSEWGVWGSGANVLTF
NA	TRBJ1-5	TRBV7-3	NA	TGTGCCAGCAGCTTAAGGGTAATGTACAGGCTGGGCAATCAGCCCCAGCATTTT	CASSLRVMYRLGNQPQHF